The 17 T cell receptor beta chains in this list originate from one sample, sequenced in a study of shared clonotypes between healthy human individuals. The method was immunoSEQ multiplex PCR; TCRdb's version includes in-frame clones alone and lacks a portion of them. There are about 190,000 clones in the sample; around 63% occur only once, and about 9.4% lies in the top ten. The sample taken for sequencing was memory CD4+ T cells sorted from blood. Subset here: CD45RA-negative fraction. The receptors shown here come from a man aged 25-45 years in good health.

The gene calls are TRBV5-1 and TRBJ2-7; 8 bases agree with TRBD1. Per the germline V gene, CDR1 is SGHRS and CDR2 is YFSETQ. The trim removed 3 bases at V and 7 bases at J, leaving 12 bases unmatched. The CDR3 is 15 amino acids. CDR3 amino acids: CASSSTGQEMGEQYF. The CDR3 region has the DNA TGCGCCAGCAGCTCCACGGGACAGGAGATGGGGGAGCAGTACTTC.

This chain's CDR3 is CAISGLAGANVLTF. The CDR3, as DNA: TGTGCCATCAGCGGACTAGCTGGGGCCAACGTCCTGACTTTC. The chain combines TRBV10-3 with TRBJ2-6; 7 nucleotides match TRBD2. V shed 6 bases and J 2 bases; nucleotides not matched to a gene: 1. From germline, CDR1 is ENHRY and CDR2 SYGVKD. The CDR3 consists of 14 residues.

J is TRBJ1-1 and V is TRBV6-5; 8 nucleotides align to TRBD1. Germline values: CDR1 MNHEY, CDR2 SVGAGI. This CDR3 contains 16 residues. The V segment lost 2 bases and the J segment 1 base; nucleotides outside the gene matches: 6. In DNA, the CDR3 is TGTGCCAGCAGTTACCGGAGGGACAGGCGGAACACTGAAGCTTTCTTT. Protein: CASSYRRDRRNTEAFF.

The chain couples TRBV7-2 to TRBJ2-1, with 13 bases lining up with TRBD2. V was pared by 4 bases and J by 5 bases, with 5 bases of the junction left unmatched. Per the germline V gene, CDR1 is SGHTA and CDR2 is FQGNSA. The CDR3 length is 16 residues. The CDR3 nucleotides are TGTGCCAGCAGCTACATGGGGACTAGCGGGGACAATGAGCAGTTCTTC. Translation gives CASSYMGTSGDNEQFF.

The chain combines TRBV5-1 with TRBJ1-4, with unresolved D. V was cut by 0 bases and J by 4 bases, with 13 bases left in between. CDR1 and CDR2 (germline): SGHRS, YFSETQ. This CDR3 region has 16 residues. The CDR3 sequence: CASSLGAGVGNEKLFF. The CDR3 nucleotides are TGCGCCAGCAGCTTGGGGGCAGGCGTCGGTAATGAAAAACTGTTTTTT.

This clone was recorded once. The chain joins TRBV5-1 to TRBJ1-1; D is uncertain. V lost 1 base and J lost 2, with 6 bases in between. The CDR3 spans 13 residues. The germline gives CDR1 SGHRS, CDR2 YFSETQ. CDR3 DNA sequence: TGCGCCAGCAGCTTGCAGAGAAACACTGAAGCTTTCTTT. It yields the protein CASSLQRNTEAFF.

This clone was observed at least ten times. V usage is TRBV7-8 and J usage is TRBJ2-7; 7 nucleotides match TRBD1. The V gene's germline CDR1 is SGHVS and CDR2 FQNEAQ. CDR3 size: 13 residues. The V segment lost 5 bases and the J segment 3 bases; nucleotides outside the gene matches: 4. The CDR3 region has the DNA TGTGCCAGCAGCCGGGGACAGTACTACGAGCAGTACTTC. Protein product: CASSRGQYYEQYF.

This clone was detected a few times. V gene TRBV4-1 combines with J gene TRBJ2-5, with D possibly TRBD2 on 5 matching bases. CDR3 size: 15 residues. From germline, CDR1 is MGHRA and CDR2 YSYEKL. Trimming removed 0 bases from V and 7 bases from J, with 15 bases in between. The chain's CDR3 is CASSQEDSPGRTQYF. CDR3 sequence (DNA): TGCGCCAGCAGCCAAGAGGACTCCCCCGGTCGGACCCAGTACTTC.

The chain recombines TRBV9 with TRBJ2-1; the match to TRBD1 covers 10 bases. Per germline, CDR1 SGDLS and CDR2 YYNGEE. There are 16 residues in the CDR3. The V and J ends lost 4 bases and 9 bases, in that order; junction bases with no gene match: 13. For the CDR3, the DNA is TGTGCCAGCAGCCCTGGGACAGGGGCAGGAGTTGTTGAGCAGTTCTTC. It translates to CASSPGTGAGVVEQFF.

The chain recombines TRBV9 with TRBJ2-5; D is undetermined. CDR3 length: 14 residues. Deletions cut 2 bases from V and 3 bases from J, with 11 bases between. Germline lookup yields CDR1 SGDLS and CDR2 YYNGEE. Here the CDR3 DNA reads TGTGCCAGCAGCGTCCGAGAAGCCAAAGAGACCCAGTACTTC. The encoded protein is CASSVREAKETQYF.

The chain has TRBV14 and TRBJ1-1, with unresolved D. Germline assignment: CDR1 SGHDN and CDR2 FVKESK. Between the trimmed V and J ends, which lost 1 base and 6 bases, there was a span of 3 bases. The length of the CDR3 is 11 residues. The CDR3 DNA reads TGTGCCAGCAGCCAAGCGGCTGAAGCTTTCTTT. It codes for CASSQAAEAFF.

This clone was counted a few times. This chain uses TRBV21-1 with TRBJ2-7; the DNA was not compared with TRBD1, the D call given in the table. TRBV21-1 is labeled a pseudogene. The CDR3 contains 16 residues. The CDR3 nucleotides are TGTGCCAGCAGCAAAGCGACGACAGGGAGGATCTACGAGCAGTACTTC. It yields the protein CASSKATTGRIYEQYF.

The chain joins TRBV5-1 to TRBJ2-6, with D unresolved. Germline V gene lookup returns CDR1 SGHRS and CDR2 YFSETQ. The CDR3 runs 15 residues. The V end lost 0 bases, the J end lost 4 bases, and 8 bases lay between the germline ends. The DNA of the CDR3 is TGCGCCAGCAGCTTGGGAGGTACGGGGGCCAACGTCCTGACTTTC. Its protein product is CASSLGGTGANVLTF.

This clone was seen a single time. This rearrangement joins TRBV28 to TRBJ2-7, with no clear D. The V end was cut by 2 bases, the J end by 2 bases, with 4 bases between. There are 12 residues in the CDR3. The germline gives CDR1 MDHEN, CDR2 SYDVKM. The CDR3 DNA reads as TGTGCCAGCAGTTTACAGGCCTACGAGCAGTACTTC. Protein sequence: CASSLQAYEQYF.

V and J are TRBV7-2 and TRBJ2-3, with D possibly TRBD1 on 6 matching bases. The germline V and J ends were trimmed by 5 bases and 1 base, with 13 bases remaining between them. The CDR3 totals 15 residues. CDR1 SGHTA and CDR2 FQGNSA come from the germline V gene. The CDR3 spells CASSPNRARTDTQYF. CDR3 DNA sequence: TGTGCCAGCAGCCCTAACAGGGCCCGCACAGATACGCAGTATTTT. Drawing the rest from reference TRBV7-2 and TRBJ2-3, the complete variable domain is GAGVSQSPSNKVTEKGKDVELRCDPISGHTALYWYRQSLGQGLEFLIYFQGNSAPDKSGLPSDRFSAERTGGSVSTLTIQRTQQEDSAVYLCASSPNRARTDTQYFGPGTRLTVL.

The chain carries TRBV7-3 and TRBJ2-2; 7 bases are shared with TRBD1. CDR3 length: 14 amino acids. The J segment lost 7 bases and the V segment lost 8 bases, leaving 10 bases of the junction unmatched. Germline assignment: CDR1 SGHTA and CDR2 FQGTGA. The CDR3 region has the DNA TGTGCCAGCCAAAAGGGGGCCCAACTCGGGGAGCTGTTTTTT. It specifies CASQKGAQLGELFF.

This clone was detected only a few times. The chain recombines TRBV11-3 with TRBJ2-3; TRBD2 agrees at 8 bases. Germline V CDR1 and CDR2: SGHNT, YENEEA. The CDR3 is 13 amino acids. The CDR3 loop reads CSSGRTYTDTQYF. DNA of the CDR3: TGTTCGAGCGGGAGAACTTACACAGATACGCAGTATTTT. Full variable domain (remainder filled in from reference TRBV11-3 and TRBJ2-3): EAGVVQSPRYKIIEKKQPVAFWCNPISGHNTLYWYLQNLGQGPELLIRYENEEAVDDSQLPKDRFSAERLKGVDSTLKIQPAELGDSAVYLCSSGRTYTDTQYFGPGTRLTVL.